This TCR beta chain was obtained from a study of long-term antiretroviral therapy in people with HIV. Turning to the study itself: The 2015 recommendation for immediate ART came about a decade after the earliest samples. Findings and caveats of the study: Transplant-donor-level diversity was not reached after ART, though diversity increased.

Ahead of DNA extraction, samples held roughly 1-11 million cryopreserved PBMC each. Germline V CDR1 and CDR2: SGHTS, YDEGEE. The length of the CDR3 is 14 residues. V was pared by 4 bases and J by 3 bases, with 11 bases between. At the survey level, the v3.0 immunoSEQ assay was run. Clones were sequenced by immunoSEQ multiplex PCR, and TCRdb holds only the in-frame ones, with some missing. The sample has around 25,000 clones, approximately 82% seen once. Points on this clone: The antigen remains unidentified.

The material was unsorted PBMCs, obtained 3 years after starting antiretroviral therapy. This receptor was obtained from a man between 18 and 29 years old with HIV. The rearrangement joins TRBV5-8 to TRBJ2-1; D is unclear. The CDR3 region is CASSEWSNYNEQFF. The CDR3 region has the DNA TGTGCCAGCAGCGAGTGGTCGAACTACAATGAGCAGTTCTTC.